This T cell receptor beta chain was sequenced in a study of OX40 agonist ivuxolimab in advanced cancers. About the study: The group had a mean age of around 60 years, ranged from roughly 23 to 85, and was less than 85% male. Whole-study results and caveats: CD8+ T cells showed, on average, more clonal expansion than CD4+ cells.

The table came from immunoSEQ multiplex PCR; TCRdb's copy has only in-frame clones and leaves some out. The table records some 74,000 clones, roughly 86% of them present only once. Blood samples were obtained at baseline, cycle 4 day 1, and cycle 7 day 1. CDR1 MNHNY and CDR2 SVGAGI come from the germline V gene (reference sequence). The CDR3 is 16 residues long. V shed 6 bases and J 2 bases; nucleotides not matched to a gene: 6. Concerning this clone itself: The antigen is unknown.

The origin of this receptor is an adult with an advanced solid tumor such as melanoma, head and neck, liver or kidney cancer. The rearrangement joins TRBV6-6 to TRBJ2-5; TRBD2 matches at 13 bases. The sample was CD4+ or CD8+ T cells sorted from blood, taken in a trial of the OX40 agonist ivuxolimab. The CDR3: CASRPRGLAGQETQYF. The CDR3 bases are TGTGCCAGCAGGCCACGGGGACTAGCGGGACAAGAGACCCAGTACTTC.